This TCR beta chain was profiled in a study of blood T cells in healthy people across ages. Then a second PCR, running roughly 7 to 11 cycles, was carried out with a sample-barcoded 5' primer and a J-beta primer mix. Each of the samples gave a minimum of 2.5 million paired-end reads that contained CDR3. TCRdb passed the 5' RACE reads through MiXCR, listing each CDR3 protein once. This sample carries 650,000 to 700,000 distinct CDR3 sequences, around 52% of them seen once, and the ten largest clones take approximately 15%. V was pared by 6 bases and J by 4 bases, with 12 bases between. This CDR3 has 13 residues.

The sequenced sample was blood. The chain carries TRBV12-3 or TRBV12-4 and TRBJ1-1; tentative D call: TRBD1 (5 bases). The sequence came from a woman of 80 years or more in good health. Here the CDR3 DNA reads TGTGCCAGCAGCGAACAGGCTAGCACTGAAGCTTTCTTT. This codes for CASSEQASTEAFF.